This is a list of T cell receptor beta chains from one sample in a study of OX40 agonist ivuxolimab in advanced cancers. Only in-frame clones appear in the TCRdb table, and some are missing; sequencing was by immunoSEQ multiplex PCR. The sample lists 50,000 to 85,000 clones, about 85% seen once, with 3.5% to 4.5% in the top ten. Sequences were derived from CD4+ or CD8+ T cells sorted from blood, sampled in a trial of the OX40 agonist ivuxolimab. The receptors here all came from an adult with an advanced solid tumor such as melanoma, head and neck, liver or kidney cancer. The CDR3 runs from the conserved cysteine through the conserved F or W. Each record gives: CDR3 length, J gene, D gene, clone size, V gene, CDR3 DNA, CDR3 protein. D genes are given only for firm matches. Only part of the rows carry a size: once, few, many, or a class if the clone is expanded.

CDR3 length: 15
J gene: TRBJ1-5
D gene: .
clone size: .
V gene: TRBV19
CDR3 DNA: TGTGCCAGTAGTAGCCAGGGGTTAGGCGATCAGCCCCAGCATTTT
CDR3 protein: CASSSQGLGDQPQHF

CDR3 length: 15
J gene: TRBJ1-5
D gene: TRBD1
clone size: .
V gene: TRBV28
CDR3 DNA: TGTGCCACTATAGAATTAGGGACAGGGGGCCAGCCCCAGCATTTT
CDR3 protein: CATIELGTGGQPQHF

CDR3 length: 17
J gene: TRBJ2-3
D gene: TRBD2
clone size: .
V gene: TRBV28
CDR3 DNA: TGTGCCAGCAGCCCACTGGGGGGGAGGGCGAGCACAGATACGCAGTATTTT
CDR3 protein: CASSPLGGRASTDTQYF

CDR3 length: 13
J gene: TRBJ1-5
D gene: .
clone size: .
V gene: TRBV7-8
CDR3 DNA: TGTGCCAGCAGCTTGAGAGCTATGAGGCCCCAGCATTTT
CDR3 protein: CASSLRAMRPQHF

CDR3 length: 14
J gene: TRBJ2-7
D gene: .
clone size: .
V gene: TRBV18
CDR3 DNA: TGTGCCAGCTCACCCGGGACGGTCTCCTACGAGCAGTACTTC
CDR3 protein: CASSPGTVSYEQYF

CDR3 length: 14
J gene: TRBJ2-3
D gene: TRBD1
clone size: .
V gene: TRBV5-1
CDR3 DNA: TGCGCCAGCAGCTTGGTACAGGGGGCGGAAACGCAGTATTTT
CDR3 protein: CASSLVQGAETQYF

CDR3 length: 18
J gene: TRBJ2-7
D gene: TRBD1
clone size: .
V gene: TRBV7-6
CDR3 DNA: TGTGCCAGCAGCTTAGCGTTACCAAGCCCCCAGGGGGTGTACGAGCAGTACTTC
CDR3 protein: CASSLALPSPQGVYEQYF

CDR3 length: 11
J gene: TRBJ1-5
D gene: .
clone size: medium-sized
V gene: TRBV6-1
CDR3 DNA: TGTGCCAGCGGTAGCAATCAGCCCCAGCATTTT
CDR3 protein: CASGSNQPQHF

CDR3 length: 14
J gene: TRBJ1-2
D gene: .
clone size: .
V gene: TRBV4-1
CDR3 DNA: TGCGCCAGCAGCCAAGAAGCAGCCTTCTATGGCTACACCTTC
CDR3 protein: CASSQEAAFYGYTF

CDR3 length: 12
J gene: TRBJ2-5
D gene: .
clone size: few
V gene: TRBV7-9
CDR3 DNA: TGTGCCAGCAGCCAGACCCAAGAGACCCAGTACTTC
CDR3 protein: CASSQTQETQYF

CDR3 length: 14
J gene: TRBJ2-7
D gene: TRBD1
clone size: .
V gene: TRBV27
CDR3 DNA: TGTGCCAGCTACTCGGTAGGGGGCCCCTACGAGCAGTACTTC
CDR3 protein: CASYSVGGPYEQYF

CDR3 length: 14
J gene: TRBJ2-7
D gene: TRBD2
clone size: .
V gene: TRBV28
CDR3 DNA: TGTGCCAGCAACCAATGGGGGGGGATATACGAGCAGTACTTC
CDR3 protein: CASNQWGGIYEQYF

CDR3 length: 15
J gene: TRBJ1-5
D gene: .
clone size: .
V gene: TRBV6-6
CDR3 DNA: TGTGCCAGCAGTTACAGGACAGTCTTTAATCAGCCCCAGCATTTT
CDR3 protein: CASSYRTVFNQPQHF

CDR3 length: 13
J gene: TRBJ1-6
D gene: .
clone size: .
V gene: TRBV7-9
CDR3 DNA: TGTGCCAGCAGTTCAATCGGGGATTCACCCCTCCACTTT
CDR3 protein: CASSSIGDSPLHF

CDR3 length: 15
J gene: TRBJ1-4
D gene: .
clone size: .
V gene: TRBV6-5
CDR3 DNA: TGTGCCAGCAGTTACTCTTGGACCTCTAATGAAAAACTGTTTTTT
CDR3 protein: CASSYSWTSNEKLFF

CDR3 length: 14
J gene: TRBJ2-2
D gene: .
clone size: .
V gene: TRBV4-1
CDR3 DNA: TGCGCCAGCAGCCAGCGGGAGAACACCGGGGAGCTGTTTTTT
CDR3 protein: CASSQRENTGELFF

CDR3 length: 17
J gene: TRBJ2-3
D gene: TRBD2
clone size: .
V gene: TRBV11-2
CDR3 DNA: TGTGCCAGCAGCTTAGAGGGTAGCGGGGGGGTCAGGGATACGCAGTATTTT
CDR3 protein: CASSLEGSGGVRDTQYF